Listed below are T cell receptor beta chains from one sample, sequenced in a study of T cell repertoires in cytomegalovirus infection. TCRdb reprocessed the reads via MiXCR and lists one record per CDR3 protein. Of fewer than 1,000,000 distinct CDR3 sequences listed, around 30% were seen once; the top ten hold over 13%. Their antigen targets remain unknown. The source material was cultured CD8+ T cells from PBMCs, sampled from culture after CMV antigen stimulation. These TCRs come from a human donor in good health (CMV status not recorded). Some clones in this sample may be carry-over from other donors' samples. Both conserved end residues are part of each CDR3. A D gene is named only where the DNA matches it firmly. Not every row has a clone size; where given, it reads once, few, many or a size class.

size	V	length	J	D	CDR3	DNA
.	TRBV4-1	13	TRBJ1-3	.	CASSQESGYTIYF	TGCGCCAGCAGCCAAGAGAGTGGCTACACCATATATTTT
.	TRBV19	14	TRBJ1-4	TRBD1	CASSIGDSHEKLFF	TGTGCCAGTAGTATAGGGGACAGCCATGAAAAACTGTTTTTT
.	TRBV6-5	13	TRBJ2-7	.	CASRLTLSYEQYF	TGTGCCAGCAGGTTGACTTTATCCTACGAGCAGTACTTC
few	TRBV15	13	TRBJ2-7	.	CATSRARGNEQYF	TGTGCCACCAGCAGAGCTCGGGGTAACGAGCAGTACTTC
.	TRBV2	12	TRBJ2-1	.	CASLTAHYEQFF	TGTGCCAGCCTTACCGCGCATTATGAGCAGTTCTTC
few	TRBV6-1	15	TRBJ2-1	.	CASSVQRMRYNEQFF	TGTGCCAGCAGTGTTCAGCGAATGCGGTACAATGAGCAGTTCTTC
.	TRBV15	13	TRBJ2-1	TRBD1	CATSRSGGQGEFF	TGTGCCACCAGCAGATCCGGGGGACAGGGAGAGTTCTTC
few	TRBV6-2/TRBV6-3	13	TRBJ2-2	.	CASGFTDTGELFF	TGTGCCAGCGGCTTTACCGACACCGGGGAGCTGTTTTTT
.	TRBV5-1	15	TRBJ2-4	TRBD1	CASSTKTGTKNIQYF	TGCGCCAGCAGCACGAAGACAGGGACCAAAAACATTCAGTACTTC
.	TRBV19	15	TRBJ2-3	.	CASSIGTPSTDTHYF	TGTGCCAGTAGTATCGGAACCCCCAGCACAGATACGCATTATTTT
.	TRBV27	14	TRBJ1-2	.	CASSQLNGYYGYTF	TGTGCCAGCAGTCAATTAAACGGGTACTATGGCTACACCTTC
.	TRBV11-2	17	TRBJ1-2	.	CASSLEPFGGENYGYTF	TGTGCCAGCAGCTTAGAGCCCTTCGGAGGGGAAAACTATGGCTACACCTTC
few	TRBV6-2/TRBV6-3	15	TRBJ2-5	.	CASSYSPPGLETQYF	TGTGCCAGCAGTTACTCTCCCCCAGGACTGGAGACCCAGTACTTC
.	TRBV10-3	16	TRBJ2-1	TRBD2	CAILPTSGGGPNEQFF	TGTGCCATCCTCCCCACTAGCGGGGGAGGGCCCAATGAGCAGTTCTTC
.	TRBV12-5	15	TRBJ2-3	.	CASIGGGASTDTQYF	TGTGCTAGTATAGGGGGAGGAGCTAGCACAGATACGCAGTATTTT
many	TRBV7-9	17	TRBJ1-4	.	CATTLGASLATNEKLFF	TGTGCCACTACATTAGGGGCCTCCCTTGCAACTAATGAAAAACTGTTTTTT
many	TRBV7-2	14	TRBJ2-5	TRBD2	CASSPPGGEETQYF	TGTGCCAGCAGCCCACCCGGGGGGGAAGAGACCCAGTACTTC
.	TRBV19	17	TRBJ2-3	TRBD1	CASSVIPGQGARDTQYF	TGTGCCAGTAGTGTTATTCCGGGACAGGGGGCGCGAGATACGCAGTATTTT
many	TRBV25-1	15	TRBJ2-4	.	CASSEFRSSKNIQYF	TGTGCCAGCAGTGAATTTCGTAGCAGCAAGAACATTCAGTACTTC
few	TRBV7-6	18	TRBJ1-6	.	CASSFPRTRGAHNSPLHF	TGTGCCAGCAGTTTCCCGAGAACACGGGGGGCCCATAATTCACCCCTCCACTTT
.	TRBV24-1	12	TRBJ2-1	.	CATSAGYNEQFF	TGTGCCACCAGTGCCGGCTACAATGAGCAGTTCTTC
few	TRBV27	13	TRBJ1-5	.	CASSLSLSEPQHF	TGTGCCAGCAGTTTATCTTTAAGCGAGCCCCAGCATTTT
few	TRBV24-1	17	TRBJ2-1	TRBD2	CATSQQTSWSSYNEQFF	TGTGCCACCAGTCAGCAGACTAGCTGGAGCTCCTACAATGAGCAGTTCTTC
.	TRBV24-1	17	TRBJ2-5	.	CATSDMGGGPGKETQYF	TGTGCCACCAGTGATATGGGGGGGGGCCCGGGGAAAGAGACCCAGTACTTC
.	TRBV28	16	TRBJ2-5	TRBD1	CASSDRDRGLAETQYF	TGTGCCAGCAGCGACCGGGACAGGGGGCTAGCAGAGACCCAGTACTTC
.	TRBV20-1	12	TRBJ1-6	.	CSAIGDNSTLHF	TGCAGTGCTATCGGAGATAATTCAACCCTCCACTTT
few	TRBV7-6	18	TRBJ2-5	TRBD2	CASSLPRQTSSFQETQYF	TGTGCCAGCAGCTTACCCCGGCAGACTAGCAGTTTCCAAGAGACCCAGTACTTC
.	TRBV9	13	TRBJ1-2	.	CASSPAPENGYTF	TGTGCCAGCAGCCCCGCCCCAGAGAATGGCTACACCTTC
.	TRBV7-9	18	TRBJ2-1	TRBD1	CASATGTGFSGLTNEQFF	TGTGCCAGCGCAACAGGGACAGGGTTTTCCGGGCTGACCAATGAGCAGTTCTTC
many	TRBV7-8	14	TRBJ1-1	TRBD1	CASKQTGSGTEAFF	TGTGCCAGCAAGCAGACAGGGAGTGGAACTGAAGCTTTCTTT